The next 32 T cell receptor beta chains were all read from a single sample in a study of T cells in Graves' hyperthyroidism and ophthalmopathy. TCR beta CDR3 region amplification was performed from RNA transcripts. Primed by the HTBI set, a first-round RT-PCR was run on the TCR CDR3. TCRdb independently ran MiXCR on the multiplex PCR reads; one entry per CDR3 protein. Of about 420,000 distinct CDR3 sequences in the sample, roughly 13% are singletons; the top ten hold about 5%. The sample consisted of blood. The origin of the receptors is a woman between 18 and 29 years old with Graves' hyperthyroidism.

This chain links TRBV20-1 with TRBJ2-7, with 7 bases matching TRBD2. CDR1 and CDR2 (germline): DFQATT, SNEGSKA (reference sequence). The J segment lost 4 bases and the V segment lost 5 bases, leaving 14 bases of the junction unmatched. The CDR3 runs 15 residues. CDR3 in amino acids: CSAWYLAEKGYEQYF. For the CDR3, the DNA is TGCAGTGCTTGGTACCTAGCGGAGAAGGGGTACGAGCAGTACTTC.

This chain uses TRBV20-1 with TRBJ2-1; D unresolved. CDR3 size: 11 residues. Trimming took off 6 bases at V and 7 bases at J, with 10 bases between the two ends. CDR1 DFQATT and CDR2 SNEGSKA come from the germline V gene (reference sequence). The CDR3 DNA reads TGCAGTGCAGAAACCAGGAATGAGCAGTTCTTC. Its translation: CSAETRNEQFF.

This clonotype was counted many times. The CDR3 spells CASSPTGGGSEEKLFF. The CDR3 DNA reads as TGTGCCAGCAGTCCAACAGGGGGCGGTTCAGAAGAAAAACTGTTTTTT. V is TRBV28 and J is TRBJ1-4; TRBD1 aligns across 9 bases. This CDR3 is built from 16 residues. Germline CDR1 reads MDHEN; CDR2 reads SYDVKM. V lost 5 bases, J lost 8 bases, and 12 bases stayed unmatched.

The chain is built from TRBV27 and TRBJ2-7; 13 bases match TRBD2. The V gene's germline CDR1 is MNHEY and CDR2 SMNVEV (reference sequence). The CDR3 consists of 17 residues. The trim removed 5 bases at V and 1 base at J, leaving 8 bases unmatched. The CDR3 DNA is TGTGCCAGCAGTCGAAGACTAGCGGGAGGTTTGTCCTACGAGCAGTACTTC. This sequence encodes CASSRRLAGGLSYEQYF.

This clonotype was observed a few times. The chain recombines TRBV9 with TRBJ2-3; D is tentatively TRBD1 or TRBD2 (6 bases each). Germline CDR1 is SGDLS and CDR2 is YYNGEE. V lost 6 bases and J lost 1, with 15 bases in between. The CDR3 is 15 amino acids. The CDR3 nucleotides are TGTGCCAGCACCAAGGGGGTAGCGGGCACAGATACGCAGTATTTT. Encoded protein: CASTKGVAGTDTQYF.

The sample holds many counts of this clonotype. V is TRBV20-1 and J is TRBJ1-1, with D hard to call. With 0 bases removed from V and 7 bases from J, the gap between germline ends came to 9 bases. CDR1 DFQATT and CDR2 SNEGSKA come from the germline V gene (reference sequence). CDR3 length equals 12 residues. The CDR3 here is CSARDRHYEAFF. The CDR3 coding sequence is TGCAGTGCTAGAGATCGACACTATGAAGCTTTCTTT.

The CDR3 loop is CASSLVGLARPDTQYF. The CDR3 bases are TGTGCCAGCAGCTTAGTCGGACTAGCTAGGCCAGATACGCAGTATTTT. The chain joins TRBV7-2 to TRBJ2-3; TRBD2 aligns across 8 bases. The CDR3 runs 16 residues. Germline trimming cut 1 base from V and 4 bases from J; bases unmatched to any gene: 7. From germline, CDR1 is SGHTA and CDR2 FQGNSA.

This rearrangement joins TRBV6-1 to TRBJ1-2; a possible D gene is TRBD1 (5 bases). Trimming took off 2 bases at V and 4 bases at J, with 17 bases between the two ends. The CDR3 is 16 amino acids. Germline values: CDR1 MNHNS, CDR2 SASEGT. The CDR3 spells CASSELDQQALYGYTF. The DNA for the CDR3 is TGTGCCAGCAGTGAACTGGACCAACAGGCGCTCTATGGCTACACCTTC.

Comment on this clonotype: At one end, the junction sequence differs from germline, possibly due to a read error. V and J are TRBV5-6 and TRBJ2-1; no definite D call. CDR1 is SGHDT and CDR2 is YYEEEE in the germline V gene. This CDR3 contains 14 residues. The CDR3 coding sequence is TGTGCCAGCAGCTTGTATTTTGGATACAATGAGCATTTCTTC. Amino acid sequence: CASSLYFGYNEHFF.

This clonotype is medium-sized within its sample. The rearrangement links TRBV6-1 to TRBJ2-7; either TRBD1 or TRBD2 may supply D (6 bases each). CDR3 length: 14 amino acids. The germline V gene encodes CDR1 MNHNS and CDR2 SASEGT. Trimming took off 2 bases at V and 3 bases at J, with 11 bases between the two ends. DNA of the CDR3: TGTGCCAGCAGTGAAAGGGGGGCGGGCTACGAGCAGTACTTC. Amino acid sequence: CASSERGAGYEQYF.

This chain links TRBV9 with TRBJ1-5; D remains ambiguous. Trimming removed 0 bases at V and 3 bases at J, with 7 bases between. Germline V gene lookup returns CDR1 SGDLS and CDR2 YYNGEE. The CDR3 totals 14 residues. The CDR3 here is CASSVGAANQPQHF. CDR3 nucleotides: TGTGCCAGCAGCGTAGGGGCGGCCAATCAGCCCCAGCATTTT.

V usage is TRBV19 and J usage is TRBJ2-7; possibly TRBD1 for D (5 bases). CDR3 size: 13 residues. V was cut by 1 base and J by 6 bases, with 10 bases left in between. Looked up from germline, CDR1 is LNHDA and CDR2 is SQIVND (reference sequence). The CDR3 coding sequence is TGTGCCAGTAGTATAGGACAGACGCGCGAGCAGTACTTC. This translates into CASSIGQTREQYF.

The V and J genes are TRBV4-1 and TRBJ1-3; D gene uncertain. The germline CDR1 and CDR2 sequences are MGHRA and YSYEKL. CDR3 length equals 15 residues. The V and J ends lost 0 bases and 0 bases respectively, with 6 bases between them. This CDR3 is CASSQEEYSGNTIYF. The CDR3 DNA reads TGCGCCAGCAGCCAAGAGGAATACTCTGGAAACACCATATATTTT.

This clonotype was counted at least ten times. The chain recombines TRBV3-1 with TRBJ2-1; 8 nucleotides line up with TRBD2. J gave up 7 bases and V 3 bases, and 11 bases lay outside the gene matches. Per the germline V gene, CDR1 is LGHDT and CDR2 is YNNKEL (reference sequence). The CDR3 has 16 residues. CDR3 protein: CASSQGGGGRMNEQFF. The CDR3 nucleotides are TGTGCCAGCAGCCAGGGAGGTGGCGGGAGGATGAATGAGCAGTTCTTC.

A few counts support this clonotype. The chain has TRBV5-1 and TRBJ1-1; D gene ambiguous. There are 13 residues in the CDR3. The germline V gene has CDR1 SGHRS and CDR2 YFSETQ. V shed 4 bases and J shed 3 bases, with 10 bases lying between them. The chain's CDR3 is CASSVHRDTEAFF. The CDR3 nucleotides are TGCGCCAGCAGCGTTCACCGGGACACTGAAGCTTTCTTT.

This chain connects TRBV11-2 to TRBJ2-7; 9 bases align to TRBD2. The CDR3 has 14 amino acids. Germline V gene sequence: CDR1 SGHAT, CDR2 FQNNGV. V was pared by 8 bases and J by 2 bases, with 7 bases of the junction left unmatched. The CDR3 reads CASVRSGGTYEQYF. The CDR3 DNA reads TGTGCCAGCGTCCGTAGCGGGGGCACCTACGAGCAGTACTTC.

The CDR3 DNA is TGTGCCAGCAGCGGCGGACAGGCTGCAAATGGCTACACCTTC. It codes for CASSGGQAANGYTF. This chain uses TRBV5-6 with TRBJ1-2; 7 nucleotides agree with TRBD1. This CDR3 has 14 amino acids. CDR1 SGHDT and CDR2 YYEEEE come from the germline V gene. V shed 4 bases and J 6 bases; nucleotides not matched to a gene: 9.

This clonotype was detected only a few times. Here the CDR3 DNA reads TGTGCCAGCCCCCCCCGGGCTAGCGGGACTTACTCCTCCCCAAGGGCCAAAAACATTCAGTACTTC. This gives the protein CASPPRASGTYSSPRAKNIQYF. The rearrangement uses TRBV28 and TRBJ2-4, with 9 nucleotides matching TRBD2. This CDR3 has 22 amino acids. With V trimmed by 8 bases and J by 1 base, 27 bases remained unmatched. Germline V gene lookup returns CDR1 MDHEN and CDR2 SYDVKM.

At least ten counts were recorded for this clonotype. This rearrangement joins TRBV6-1 to TRBJ2-7, with 7 bases identical to TRBD1. CDR1 is MNHNS, CDR2 SASEGT, per germline. The CDR3 runs 14 residues. The J segment lost 4 bases and the V segment lost 6 bases, leaving 9 bases of the junction unmatched. The CDR3 DNA sequence: TGTGCCAGCAGCCGGGACAGCGAAAAGTACGAGCAGTACTTC. It encodes CASSRDSEKYEQYF.

This clonotype was detected many times. The chain links TRBV5-6 to TRBJ1-1; D gene uncertain. Trimming cost V 4 bases and J 0 bases, with 16 bases left between them. CDR1 and CDR2 (germline): SGHDT, YYEEEE. The CDR3 runs to 16 residues. The DNA for the CDR3 is TGTGCCAGCAGCGCTGGTCCGAAAATAATGAACACTGAAGCTTTCTTT. Amino acids: CASSAGPKIMNTEAFF. Looking up the rest from reference TRBV5-6 and TRBJ1-1 gives the full variable domain: DAGVTQSPTHLIKTRGQQVTLRCSPKSGHDTVSWYQQALGQGPQFIFQYYEEEERQRGNFPDRFSGHQFPNYSSELNVNALLLGDSALYLCASSAGPKIMNTEAFFGQGTRLTVV.

Note on this clonotype: With a much larger clone just one base away, this may be a read error. This chain uses TRBV6-1 with TRBJ1-5, with 8 positions matching TRBD1. This CDR3 comprises 16 residues. V was clipped by 6 bases and J by 3 bases; unmatched bases: 10. Germline CDR1 and CDR2: MNHNS and SASEGT. The CDR3 sequence is CASRPGGPLDNQPQHF. The CDR3 DNA sequence: TGTGCCAGCAGACCAGGGGGCCCCCTTGACAATCAGCCCCAGCATTTT.

In this sample, this clonotype turned up a few times. The CDR3 here is CASSGQAENKGQPQHF. DNA of the CDR3: TGTGCCAGCAGCGGTCAGGCGGAAAACAAGGGTCAGCCCCAGCATTTT. This rearrangement joins TRBV27 to TRBJ1-5; no firm D call. V gave up 6 bases and J gave up 6 bases, with 21 bases separating them. This CDR3 has 16 residues. Germline-derived CDR1 and CDR2 are MNHEY and SMNVEV (reference sequence).

The table lists this clonotype with many counts. The V gene is TRBV6-2 or TRBV6-3, the J gene TRBJ2-3, with TRBD2 identical over 14 bases. Trimming at V came to 6 bases and at J to 7 bases, leaving 9 bases not matched to a gene. This CDR3 has 16 residues. Germline CDR1 reads MNHEY; CDR2 reads SVGEGT. CDR3 bases: TGTGCCAGCAGAATCCAAGGACTAGCGGGAGGACATACGCAGTATTTT. Translating gives CASRIQGLAGGHTQYF.

This clonotype was seen repeatedly, ten times or more. This CDR3 is CASSQGRGDYGYTF. The CDR3 DNA is TGTGCCAGCAGCCAGGGGCGGGGCGACTATGGCTACACCTTC. The chain is built from TRBV3-1 and TRBJ1-2; tentative D call: TRBD1 (5 bases). CDR1 and CDR2 (germline): LGHDT, YNNKEL (reference sequence). With 3 bases removed from V and 3 bases from J, the gap between germline ends came to 11 bases. There are 14 residues in the CDR3.

This clonotype has a handful of counts. The chain recombines TRBV5-6 with TRBJ2-1; 7 nucleotides line up with TRBD2. The CDR3 spans 12 residues. CDR1 SGHDT and CDR2 YYEEEE come from the germline V gene. J lost 10 bases, V lost 1 base, and 2 bases had no gene match. CDR3: CASSLTSDEQFF. CDR3 bases: TGTGCCAGCAGCTTGACTAGCGACGAGCAGTTCTTC.

This clonotype was observed once. The chain uses TRBV19 and TRBJ2-2; tentatively, D is TRBD1 or TRBD2 (5 bases each). Trimming took off 3 bases at V and 5 bases at J, with 10 bases between the two ends. The CDR3 runs to 14 residues. CDR1 is LNHDA, CDR2 SQIVND, per germline (reference sequence). The CDR3 region has the DNA TGTGCCAGTAGTATGGGGACGGAGACCGGGGAGCTGTTTTTT. Protein sequence: CASSMGTETGELFF.

V gene TRBV30 combines with J gene TRBJ2-2, with 12 nucleotides matching TRBD2. Trimming took 0 bases from V and 4 from J; bases not matched to a gene: 6. There are 17 residues in the CDR3. Germline loops: CDR1 GTSNPN, CDR2 SVGIG (reference sequence). CDR3 sequence: CAWSVRLAGVGTGELFF. The DNA of the CDR3 is TGTGCCTGGAGTGTCCGACTAGCGGGAGTGGGCACCGGGGAGCTGTTTTTT.

This clonotype has at least ten counts. This sequence joins TRBV5-6 and TRBJ2-3, with 9 bases that match TRBD2. Per germline, CDR1 SGHDT and CDR2 YYEEEE. V lost 7 bases and J lost 6; bases outside the gene matches: 9. The CDR3 runs to 14 residues. CDR3 DNA sequence: TGTGCCAGCCGAGGCGGGAGGGCCAACGATACGCAGTATTTT. It translates to CASRGGRANDTQYF.

This clonotype was seen at least ten times. This chain links TRBV6-1 with TRBJ2-7, with a weak D call TRBD2 (6 bases). V shed 2 bases and J shed 4 bases, with 12 bases lying between them. This CDR3 contains 14 residues. The V gene's germline CDR1 is MNHNS and CDR2 SASEGT. The CDR3 region has the DNA TGTGCCAGCAGTGAAATGGAGGGTACATACGAGCAGTACTTC. This codes for CASSEMEGTYEQYF.

This chain connects TRBV7-6 to TRBJ1-5, with a tentative D call TRBD1 (5 bases). V gave up 1 base and J gave up 1 base, with 11 bases separating them. This CDR3 comprises 16 residues. From germline, CDR1 is SGHVS and CDR2 FNYEAQ. CDR3 sequence (DNA): TGTGCCAGCAGCTTAGGGACTCGGGGGAGCAATCAGCCCCAGCATTTT. Translating it yields CASSLGTRGSNQPQHF.

This clonotype was counted many times. The chain carries TRBV28 and TRBJ1-5, with unresolved D. Per germline, CDR1 MDHEN and CDR2 SYDVKM. Trimming took 3 bases from V and 7 from J, leaving 7 bases between them. The CDR3 is made up of 12 amino acids. The CDR3, as DNA: TGTGCCAGCAGTTTGAGTCGACAGCCCCAGCATTTT. It codes for CASSLSRQPQHF.

The V and J genes are TRBV20-1 and TRBJ1-2; D gene uncertain. CDR3 length: 11 amino acids. V was pared by 3 bases and J by 6 bases, with 8 bases between. Germline V gene data show CDR1 as DFQATT and CDR2 as SNEGSKA (reference sequence). CDR3: CSARDPHGYTF. The CDR3 DNA sequence: TGCAGTGCTAGGGACCCCCATGGCTACACCTTC.